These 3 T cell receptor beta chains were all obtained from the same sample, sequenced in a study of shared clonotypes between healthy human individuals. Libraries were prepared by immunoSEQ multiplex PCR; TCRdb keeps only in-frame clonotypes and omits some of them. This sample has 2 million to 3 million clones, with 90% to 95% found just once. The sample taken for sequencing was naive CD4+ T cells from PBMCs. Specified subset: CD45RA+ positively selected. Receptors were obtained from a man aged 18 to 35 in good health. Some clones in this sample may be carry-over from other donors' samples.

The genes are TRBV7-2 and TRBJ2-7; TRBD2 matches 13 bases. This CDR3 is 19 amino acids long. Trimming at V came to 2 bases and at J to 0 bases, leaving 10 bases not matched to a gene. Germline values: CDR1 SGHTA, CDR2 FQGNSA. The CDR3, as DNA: TGTGCCAGCAGCTTATCGGGACTAGCGGGGACGCTAAGCTCCTACGAGCAGTACTTC. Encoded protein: CASSLSGLAGTLSSYEQYF.

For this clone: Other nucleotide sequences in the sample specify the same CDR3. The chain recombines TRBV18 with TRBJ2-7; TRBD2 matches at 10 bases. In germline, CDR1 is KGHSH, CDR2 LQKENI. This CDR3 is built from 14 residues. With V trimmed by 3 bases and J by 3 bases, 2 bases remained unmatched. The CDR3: CASSPGLAIYEQYF. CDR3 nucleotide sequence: TGTGCCAGCTCACCGGGACTAGCGATCTACGAGCAGTACTTC.

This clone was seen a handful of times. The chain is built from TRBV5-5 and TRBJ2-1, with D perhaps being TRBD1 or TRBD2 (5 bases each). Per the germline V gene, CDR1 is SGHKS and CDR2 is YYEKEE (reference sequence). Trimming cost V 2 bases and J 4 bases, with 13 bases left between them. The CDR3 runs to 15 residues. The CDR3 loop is CASSFRDPWYNEQFF. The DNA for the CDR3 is TGTGCCAGCAGCTTTCGGGACCCCTGGTACAATGAGCAGTTCTTC.